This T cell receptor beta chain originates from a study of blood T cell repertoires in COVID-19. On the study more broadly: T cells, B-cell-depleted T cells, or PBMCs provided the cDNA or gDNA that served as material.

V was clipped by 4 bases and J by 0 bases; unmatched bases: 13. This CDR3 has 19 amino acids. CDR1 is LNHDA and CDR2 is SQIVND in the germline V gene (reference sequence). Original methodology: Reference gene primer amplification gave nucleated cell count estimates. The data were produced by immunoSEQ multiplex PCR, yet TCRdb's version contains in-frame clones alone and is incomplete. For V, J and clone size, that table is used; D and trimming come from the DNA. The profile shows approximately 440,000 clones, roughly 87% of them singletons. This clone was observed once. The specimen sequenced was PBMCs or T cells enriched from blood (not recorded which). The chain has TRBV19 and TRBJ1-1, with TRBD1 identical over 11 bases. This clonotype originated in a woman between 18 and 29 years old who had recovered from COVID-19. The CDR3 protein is CASSSIGTGGSGMNTEAFF. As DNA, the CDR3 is TGTGCCAGTAGTAGTATAGGGACAGGGGGTTCGGGGATGAACACTGAAGCTTTCTTT.